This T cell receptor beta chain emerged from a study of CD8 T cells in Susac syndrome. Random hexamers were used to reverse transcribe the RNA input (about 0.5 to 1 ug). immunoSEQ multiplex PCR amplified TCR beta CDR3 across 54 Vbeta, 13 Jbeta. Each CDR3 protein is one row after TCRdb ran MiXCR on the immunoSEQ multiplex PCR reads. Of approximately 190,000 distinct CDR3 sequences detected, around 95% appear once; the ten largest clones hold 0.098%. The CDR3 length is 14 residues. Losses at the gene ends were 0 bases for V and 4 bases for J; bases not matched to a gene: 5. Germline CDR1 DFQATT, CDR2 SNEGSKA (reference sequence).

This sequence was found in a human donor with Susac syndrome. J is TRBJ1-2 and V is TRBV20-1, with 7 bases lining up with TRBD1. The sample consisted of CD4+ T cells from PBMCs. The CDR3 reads CSARDGSGGYGYTF. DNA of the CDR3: TGCAGTGCTAGAGACGGATCAGGGGGCTATGGCTACACCTTC.